This is a list of T cell receptor beta chains from one sample in a study of blood T cell repertoires in COVID-19. Libraries were prepared by immunoSEQ multiplex PCR; TCRdb keeps only in-frame clonotypes and omits some of them. The sample has fewer than 200,000 clones; about 85% are singletons. The sequenced sample was peripheral blood. The receptors originated from a man between 40 and 49 years old with acute or convalescent COVID-19. The CDR3 runs from the conserved cysteine through the conserved F or W. The order of the fields is clone size, J gene, D gene, V gene, CDR3 DNA, CDR3 protein. The D gene is left open where the match is weak. Expanded clones get a size class; other rows say once, few or many, or leave the size out.

>-|TRBJ1-2|TRBD1|TRBV6-1
TGTGCCAGCAGTGAATTGGGAGACAGGGGAGGCTACACCTTC
CASSELGDRGGYTF
>-|TRBJ1-1|-|TRBV15
TGTGCCACCAGCAGGGGCCCTAACACTGAAGCTTTCTTT
CATSRGPNTEAFF
>few|TRBJ1-2|TRBD1|TRBV5-1
TGCGCCAGCAGCTTCGGACAGGGAACTAACTATGGCTACACCTTC
CASSFGQGTNYGYTF
>-|TRBJ2-7|TRBD2|TRBV29-1
TGCAGCGTCATTGGGGGGGGGACGTTCACAGGCTACGAGCAGTACTTC
CSVIGGGTFTGYEQYF
>-|TRBJ1-1|-|TRBV19
TGTGCCAGTAGCTCGACAGGCGGGCGAACTGAAGCTTTCTTT
CASSSTGGRTEAFF
>-|TRBJ2-1|-|TRBV12-3/TRBV12-4
TGTGCCAGCAGTTTTCCAGGTTCTAAGCAGTTCTTC
CASSFPGSKQFF
>-|TRBJ1-2|TRBD1|TRBV19
TGTGCCAGTAGCCACGATTGGACAGGGACCGACTATGGCTACACCTTC
CASSHDWTGTDYGYTF
>-|TRBJ1-2|-|TRBV19
TGTGCCAGTAGTATCCTCACAGGATCAAACTATGGCTACACCTTC
CASSILTGSNYGYTF
>-|TRBJ1-2|TRBD1|TRBV9
TGTGCCAGCAGCCCGGAGCCTAAAGTGACAGGGGGCTACACCTTC
CASSPEPKVTGGYTF
>-|TRBJ1-3|-|TRBV9
TGTGCCAGCAGCCCCCACAGGGACCTGGCCGGAAACACCATATATTTT
CASSPHRDLAGNTIYF
>-|TRBJ2-1|TRBD1|TRBV6-1
TGTGCCAGCAGTGACAGTTGGACAGGGGGATCCTACAATGAGCAGTTCTTC
CASSDSWTGGSYNEQFF
>-|TRBJ2-5|TRBD2|TRBV19
TGTGACGGGGCTAGCGGCCAAGAGACCCAGTACTTC
CDGASGQETQYF
>-|TRBJ1-1|-|TRBV10-1
TGCGCCAGCAGTGATCTTAGGAACACTGAAGCTTTCTTT
CASSDLRNTEAFF
>-|TRBJ2-7|TRBD1|TRBV6-6
TGTGCCAGCAGTATTCGGACAGGGGAGGACGAGCAGTACTTC
CASSIRTGEDEQYF
>-|TRBJ1-2|-|TRBV6-1
TGTGCCAGCAGTGAAATTCTGGGGTTCAACGCGCTGAGCCCGGGGGGAGGCTACACCTTC
CASSEILGFNALSPGGGYTF
>-|TRBJ1-4|-|TRBV12-2
TGTGCAAGTCGCTTACCCTACGGTGGGTGGACTTTAGATGAAAAACTGTTTTTT
CASRLPYGGWTLDEKLFF
>-|TRBJ1-1|TRBD1|TRBV5-4
TGTGCCAGCAGCTGGGGGACAGGGACTGAAGCTTTCTTT
CASSWGTGTEAFF
>-|TRBJ2-1|TRBD2|TRBV7-3
TGTGCCAGCAGCCCCGGGGGGGCACTTTTCAATGAGCAGTTCTTC
CASSPGGALFNEQFF
>once|TRBJ2-3|-|TRBV7-3
TGTGCCAGCAGCTTAAATCGGAACCCGGGAATAGATACGCAGTATTTT
CASSLNRNPGIDTQYF
>-|TRBJ2-3|TRBD1|TRBV7-3
TGTGCCAGCAGCTTATTCCAGGGGGCAGGCACGCAGTATTTT
CASSLFQGAGTQYF
>few|TRBJ1-2|-|TRBV28
TGTGCCATCACAGGTACCTATGGCTACACCTTC
CAITGTYGYTF
>-|TRBJ1-6|-|TRBV12-5
TGTGCTAGTGGTTTGTCCCCCCGAGAGGGAGACAATTCACCCCTCCACTTT
CASGLSPREGDNSPLHF
>-|TRBJ1-1|-|TRBV5-6
TGTGCCAGCAGCTTGCCCCGGGGTAACACTGAAGCTTTCTTT
CASSLPRGNTEAFF
>-|TRBJ1-1|TRBD1|TRBV7-3
TGTGCCAGCAGCCCGAGAGGGGGCAGAGTAAACACTGAAGCTTTCTTT
CASSPRGGRVNTEAFF
>-|TRBJ1-1|-|TRBV3-1/TRBV3-2
TGTGCCAGCAGCCAATTTACAGGTAACACTGAAGCTTTCTTT
CASSQFTGNTEAFF
>-|TRBJ2-1|-|TRBV7-9
TGTGCCAGCAGCGCATCAGCCGCGGGGCTCAATGAGCAGTTCTTC
CASSASAAGLNEQFF
>once|TRBJ2-2|TRBD1|TRBV11-2
TGTGCCAGCAGCTTGGGACAGGCTAACACCGGGGAGCTGTTTTTT
CASSLGQANTGELFF
>-|TRBJ1-1|-|TRBV5-5
TGTGCCAGCACCAATACAGGGCTGAACACTGAAGCTTTCTTT
CASTNTGLNTEAFF
>-|TRBJ1-2|TRBD1|TRBV30
TGTGCCTGGAGCGCAGACAGGGGAGGTGGCTACACCTTC
CAWSADRGGGYTF
>-|TRBJ1-6|-|TRBV5-1
TGCGCCAGCAGCTTGAATGCTGGACGGGGTCTAGGTTGGGGTAATTCACCCCTCCACTTT
CASSLNAGRGLGWGNSPLHF
>few|TRBJ1-1|-|TRBV29-1
TGCAGCGCTCGCGAGAACACTGAAGCTTTCTTT
CSARENTEAFF
>-|TRBJ2-1|TRBD2|TRBV13
TGTGCCAGCAGCCAGCGGGGGCCGAGCTCCTACAATGAGCAGTTCTTC
CASSQRGPSSYNEQFF
>-|TRBJ1-3|-|TRBV10-2
TGCGCCAGCAGTTGGGGACATTCGGACTCTGGAAACACCATATATTTT
CASSWGHSDSGNTIYF
>once|TRBJ2-5|-|TRBV5-1
TGCGCCAGCAGCTTGGGAGGGACACAAGAGACCCAGTACTTC
CASSLGGTQETQYF
>-|TRBJ2-1|-|TRBV28
TGTGCCAGCACCCCCTCGGGGGGCGCATCCTACAATGAGCAGTTCTTC
CASTPSGGASYNEQFF
>-|TRBJ2-1|TRBD2|TRBV27
TGTGCCAGCAGGACCTCGAGCGGGGGGGGAGGGAATGAGCAGTTCTTC
CASRTSSGGGGNEQFF
>once|TRBJ2-3|-|TRBV4-3
TGCGCCAGCAGCCAAGAATCAGATAGCACAGATACGCAGTATTTT
CASSQESDSTDTQYF
>-|TRBJ1-5|-|TRBV6-5
TGTGCCAGCAGGGGCCCAGGTCGTCAGCCCCAGCATTTT
CASRGPGRQPQHF
>-|TRBJ1-1|-|TRBV5-6
TGTGCCAGCAGCTTTCCTTTGACTGAAGCTTTCTTT
CASSFPLTEAFF
>-|TRBJ1-4|-|TRBV18
TGTGCCAGCTCACGAGGACAGAATGAAAAACTGTTTTTT
CASSRGQNEKLFF
>-|TRBJ1-1|TRBD1|TRBV28
TGTGCCAGCAGACGAGGGGGCGACACTGAAGCTTTCTTT
CASRRGGDTEAFF
>-|TRBJ2-5|TRBD2|TRBV19
TGTGCCAGTAGTATAGATCTAGCGGGGGAAGAGACCCAGTACTTC
CASSIDLAGEETQYF
>-|TRBJ2-2|-|TRBV7-7
TGTGCTAGCAGCCCCATGCCAGATACCTCGAACACCGGGGAGCTGTTTTTT
CASSPMPDTSNTGELFF
>-|TRBJ2-4|TRBD1|TRBV19
TGTGCCACAGATAACAGGGGAATTGCCAAAAACATTCAGTACTTC
CATDNRGIAKNIQYF
>-|TRBJ2-5|TRBD1|TRBV12-3/TRBV12-4
TGTGCCAGCAGCCTTCGAATACAGGGGGCGGGATACTTC
CASSLRIQGAGYF
>-|TRBJ1-3|-|TRBV30
TGTGCCTGGAGTCCGTCGGGTGGAAACACCATATATTTT
CAWSPSGGNTIYF
>-|TRBJ1-6|TRBD1|TRBV20-1
TGCAGTGCTAGTGGGGCGAAGGGGACAGGGGATTCACCCCTCCACTTT
CSASGAKGTGDSPLHF
>-|TRBJ1-5|-|TRBV3-1/TRBV3-2
TGTGCCAGCAGCCAAGGAACCCAGAGCAATCAGCCCCAGCATTTT
CASSQGTQSNQPQHF
>-|TRBJ2-5|TRBD2|TRBV4-1
TGCGCCAGCAGCCTACCGGGACTAGAGGCAGAGACCCAGTACTTC
CASSLPGLEAETQYF
>-|TRBJ2-7|TRBD1|TRBV5-4
TGTGCCAGCAGCTGGACAGGGGGCTACGAGCAGTACTTC
CASSWTGGYEQYF
>-|TRBJ1-6|TRBD1|TRBV4-3
TGCGCCAGCAGCCCCGAGGGACAGCCATATAATTCACCCCTCCACTTT
CASSPEGQPYNSPLHF
>many|TRBJ2-3|TRBD2|TRBV6-1
TGTGCCAGCAGTGAACTAGCGGGGGGGCCAGATACGCAGTATTTT
CASSELAGGPDTQYF
>-|TRBJ2-2|-|TRBV5-1
TGCGCCAGCAATTTGGGGGCTGTAAACGCCGGGGAGCTGTTTTTT
CASNLGAVNAGELFF
>-|TRBJ2-1|-|TRBV19
TGTGCCAGTAGTGCAGCCGGGACTTTAAATTACAATGAGCAGTTCTTC
CASSAAGTLNYNEQFF